This T cell receptor (beta chain) stems from a study of post-analysis software for immune sequencing data. Overall study context: Both relapsing-remitting and secondary progressive multiple sclerosis featured among the disease courses, as did progressive-relapsing multiple sclerosis.

Findings and caveats of the study: Diversity measured as normalized Chao1 was significantly lower in multiple sclerosis patients than in controls. Same-batch preparations were strongly co-clustered by F measure. Included in a set of roughly five TRBV segments more frequent in patients than controls were TRBV5-6, TRBV5-1 and TRBV20-1.

With 7 bases removed from V and 4 bases from J, the gap between germline ends came to 16 bases. Germline-derived CDR1 and CDR2 are SQVTM and ANQGSEA. The CDR3 has 13 residues. In this sample, this clonotype turned up a few times. Its antigen remains unknown. TCR beta cDNA libraries included unique molecular identifiers. TCRdb fed the PCR reads into MiXCR, producing one record per CDR3 protein. The sample shows approximately 730,000 distinct CDR3 sequences, 30% of them seen only once. The chain couples TRBV29-1 to TRBJ1-2; D not resolved. The sample was blood. This clonotype originated in a girl under 18 with multiple sclerosis. In DNA, the CDR3 is TGCAGCGCCCTTCCGGTGCTAAGCTATGGCTACACCTTC. Protein sequence: CSALPVLSYGYTF.